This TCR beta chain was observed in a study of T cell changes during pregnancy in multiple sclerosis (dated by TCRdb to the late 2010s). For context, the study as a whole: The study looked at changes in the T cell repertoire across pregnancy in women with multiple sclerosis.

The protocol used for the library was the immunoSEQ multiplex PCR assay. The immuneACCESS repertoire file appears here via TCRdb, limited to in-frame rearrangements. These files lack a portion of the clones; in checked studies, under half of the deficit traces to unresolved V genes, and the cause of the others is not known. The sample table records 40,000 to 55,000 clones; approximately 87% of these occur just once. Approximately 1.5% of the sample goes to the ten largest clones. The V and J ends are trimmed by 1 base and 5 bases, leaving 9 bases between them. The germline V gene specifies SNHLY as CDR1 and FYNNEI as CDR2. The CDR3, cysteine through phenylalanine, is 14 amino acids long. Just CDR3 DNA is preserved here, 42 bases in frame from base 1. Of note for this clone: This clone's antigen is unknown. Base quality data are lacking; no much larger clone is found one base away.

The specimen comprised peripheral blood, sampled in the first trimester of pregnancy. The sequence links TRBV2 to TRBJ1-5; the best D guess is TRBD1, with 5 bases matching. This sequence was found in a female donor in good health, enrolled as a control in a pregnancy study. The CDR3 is CASSEEKGYQPQHF. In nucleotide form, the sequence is TGTGCCAGCAGTGAAGAGAAGGGGTATCAGCCCCAGCATTTT.